The sequence of this TCR beta chain was determined in a study of control samples from healthy donors and cancer patients. Between the trimmed V and J ends, which lost 0 bases and 3 bases, there was a span of 13 bases. The V gene's germline CDR1 is SGDLS and CDR2 YYNGEE. CDR3 length equals 15 residues. The method was immunoSEQ multiplex PCR; TCRdb's version includes in-frame clones alone and lacks a portion of them. The sample carries more than 35,000 clones, about 94% recorded once. The chain has TRBV9 and TRBJ2-7; D is undetermined. The sequence was obtained from a man between 60 and 75 years old in good health. Sequencing was carried out using blood. The CDR3 DNA reads TGTGCCAGCAGCGTAGGCCAGGCTGCATACTACGAGCAGTACTTC. It yields the protein CASSVGQAAYYEQYF.